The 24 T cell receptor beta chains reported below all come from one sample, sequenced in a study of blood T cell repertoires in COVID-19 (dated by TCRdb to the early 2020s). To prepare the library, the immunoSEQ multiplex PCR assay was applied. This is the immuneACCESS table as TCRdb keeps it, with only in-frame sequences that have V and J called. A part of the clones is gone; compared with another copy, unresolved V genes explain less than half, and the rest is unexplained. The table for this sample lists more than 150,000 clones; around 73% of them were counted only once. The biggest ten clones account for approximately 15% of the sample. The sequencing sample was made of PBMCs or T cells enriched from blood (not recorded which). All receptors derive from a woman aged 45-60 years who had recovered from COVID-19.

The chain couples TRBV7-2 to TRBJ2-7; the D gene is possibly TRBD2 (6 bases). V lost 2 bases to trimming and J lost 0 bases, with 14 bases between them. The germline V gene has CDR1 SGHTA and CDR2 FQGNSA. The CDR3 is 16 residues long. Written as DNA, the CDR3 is TGTGCCAGCAGCTTATTTAGCGGAGCTAGCTCCTACGAGCAGTACTTC. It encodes CASSLFSGASSYEQYF.

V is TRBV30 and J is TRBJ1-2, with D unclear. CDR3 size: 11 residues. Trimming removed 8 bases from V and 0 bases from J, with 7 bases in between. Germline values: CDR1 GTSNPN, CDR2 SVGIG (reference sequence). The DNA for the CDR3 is TGTGCCAGCAAGACTAACTATGGCTACACCTTC. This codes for CASKTNYGYTF.

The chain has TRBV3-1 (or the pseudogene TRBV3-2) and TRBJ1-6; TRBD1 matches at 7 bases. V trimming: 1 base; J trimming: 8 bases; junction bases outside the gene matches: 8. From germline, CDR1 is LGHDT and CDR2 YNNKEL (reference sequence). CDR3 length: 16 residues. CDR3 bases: TGTGCCAGCAGCCAAGGTGTGGGGACAGCATATTCACCCCTCCACTTT. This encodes CASSQGVGTAYSPLHF.

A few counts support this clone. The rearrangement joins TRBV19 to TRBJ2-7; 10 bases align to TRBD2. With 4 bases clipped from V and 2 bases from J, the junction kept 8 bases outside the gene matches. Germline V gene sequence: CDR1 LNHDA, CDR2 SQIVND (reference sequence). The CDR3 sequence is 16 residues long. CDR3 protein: CASSSSSGSRTYEQYF. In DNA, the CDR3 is TGTGCCAGTAGTAGCTCTAGCGGGAGTAGGACCTACGAGCAGTACTTC.

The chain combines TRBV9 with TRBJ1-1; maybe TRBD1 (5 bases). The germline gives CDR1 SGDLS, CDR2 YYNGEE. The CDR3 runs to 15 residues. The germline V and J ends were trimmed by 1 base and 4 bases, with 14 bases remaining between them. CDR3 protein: CASSVQGGGTTEAFF. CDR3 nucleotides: TGTGCCAGCAGCGTACAGGGCGGGGGTACCACTGAAGCTTTCTTT.

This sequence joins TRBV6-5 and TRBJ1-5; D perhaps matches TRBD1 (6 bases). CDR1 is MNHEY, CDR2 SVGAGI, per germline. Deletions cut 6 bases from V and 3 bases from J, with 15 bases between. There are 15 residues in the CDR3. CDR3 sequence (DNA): TGTGCCAGCAGAAGGGCGCGACAGGCCAATCAGCCCCAGCATTTT. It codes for CASRRARQANQPQHF.

The chain's CDR3 is CASSYGGTGSATEAFF. The CDR3, as DNA: TGTGCCAGCAGTTACGGCGGGACAGGGAGCGCCACTGAAGCTTTCTTT. The chain combines TRBV6-5 with TRBJ1-1; TRBD1 matches 9 bases. V lost 2 bases to trimming and J lost 4 bases; unmatched junction nucleotides: 8. Germline CDR1 MNHEY, CDR2 SVGAGI. The CDR3 is 16 residues long.

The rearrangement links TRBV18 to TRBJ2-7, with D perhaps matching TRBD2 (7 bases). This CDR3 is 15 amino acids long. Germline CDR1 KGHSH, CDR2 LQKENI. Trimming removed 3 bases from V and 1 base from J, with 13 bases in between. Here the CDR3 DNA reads TGTGCCAGCTCACCGTCCGGGGGGCTATCCTACGAGCAGTACTTC. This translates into CASSPSGGLSYEQYF.

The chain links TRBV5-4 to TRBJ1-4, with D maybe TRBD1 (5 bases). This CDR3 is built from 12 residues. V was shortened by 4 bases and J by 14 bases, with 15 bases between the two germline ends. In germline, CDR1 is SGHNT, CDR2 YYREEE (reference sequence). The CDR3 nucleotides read TGTGCCAGCAGCCCCGGAACAGGTGGTCTGTTTTTT. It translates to CASSPGTGGLFF.

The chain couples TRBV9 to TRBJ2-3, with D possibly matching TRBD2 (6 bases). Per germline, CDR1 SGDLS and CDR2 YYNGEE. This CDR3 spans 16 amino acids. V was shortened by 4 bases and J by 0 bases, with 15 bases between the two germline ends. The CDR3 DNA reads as TGTGCCAGCAGCATTGACCTAGCGACCAGCACAGATACGCAGTATTTT. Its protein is CASSIDLATSTDTQYF.

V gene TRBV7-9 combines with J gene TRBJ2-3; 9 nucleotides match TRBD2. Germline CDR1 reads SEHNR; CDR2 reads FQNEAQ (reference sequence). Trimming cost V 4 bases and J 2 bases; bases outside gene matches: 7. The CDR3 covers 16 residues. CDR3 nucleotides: TGTGCCAGCAGCTCATGGACTAGCGTACACACAGATACGCAGTATTTT. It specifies CASSSWTSVHTDTQYF.

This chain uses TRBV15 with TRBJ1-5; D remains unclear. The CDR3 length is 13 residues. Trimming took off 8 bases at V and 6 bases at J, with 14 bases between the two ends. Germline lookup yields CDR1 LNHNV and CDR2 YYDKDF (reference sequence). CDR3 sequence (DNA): TGTGCCACCGTAGGACTCGTGGGTCAGCCCCAGCATTTT. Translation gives CATVGLVGQPQHF. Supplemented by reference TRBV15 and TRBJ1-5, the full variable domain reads DAMVIQNPRYQVTQFGKPVTLSCSQTLNHNVMYWYQQKSSQAPKLLFHYYDKDFNNEADTPDNFQSRRPNTSFCFLDIRSPGLGDTAMYLCATVGLVGQPQHFGDGTRLSIL.

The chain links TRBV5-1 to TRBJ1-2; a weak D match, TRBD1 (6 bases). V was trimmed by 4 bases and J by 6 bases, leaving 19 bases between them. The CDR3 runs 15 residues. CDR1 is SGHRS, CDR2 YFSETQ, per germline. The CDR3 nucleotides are TGCGCCAGCAGCCTCCGAACGGACAGACCCGATGGCTACACCTTC. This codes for CASSLRTDRPDGYTF.

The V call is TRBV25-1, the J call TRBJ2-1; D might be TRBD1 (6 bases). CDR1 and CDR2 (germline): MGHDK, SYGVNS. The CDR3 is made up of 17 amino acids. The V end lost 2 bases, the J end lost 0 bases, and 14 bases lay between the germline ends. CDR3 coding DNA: TGTGCCAGCAGTGAAGAGGGGGTTTTAAGCTCCTACAATGAGCAGTTCTTC. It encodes CASSEEGVLSSYNEQFF.

In nucleotides, the CDR3 is TGTGCCAGTAGTATTGGCGGGAGGGGGACCTACGAGCAGTACTTC. This gives the protein CASSIGGRGTYEQYF. This chain links TRBV19 with TRBJ2-7, with 9 positions matching TRBD2. Germline V gene lookup returns CDR1 LNHDA and CDR2 SQIVND (reference sequence). V lost 3 bases and J lost 2; bases outside the gene matches: 5. This CDR3 has 15 amino acids.

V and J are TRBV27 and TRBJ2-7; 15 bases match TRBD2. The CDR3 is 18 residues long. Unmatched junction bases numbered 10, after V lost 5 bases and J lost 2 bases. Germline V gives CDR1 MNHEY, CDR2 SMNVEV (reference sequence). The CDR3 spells CASSRGGTSGRYTYEQYF. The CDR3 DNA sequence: TGTGCCAGCAGTCGAGGGGGGACTAGCGGGAGGTATACCTACGAGCAGTACTTC.

CDR3 residues: CASRSPDREDTQYF. CDR3 DNA sequence: TGTGCCAGCAGGAGCCCCGACAGGGAAGATACGCAGTATTTT. The chain employs TRBV28 and TRBJ2-3; TRBD1 aligns across 7 bases. In germline, CDR1 is MDHEN, CDR2 SYDVKM. This CDR3 contains 14 residues. V shed 6 bases and J 5 bases; nucleotides not matched to a gene: 8.

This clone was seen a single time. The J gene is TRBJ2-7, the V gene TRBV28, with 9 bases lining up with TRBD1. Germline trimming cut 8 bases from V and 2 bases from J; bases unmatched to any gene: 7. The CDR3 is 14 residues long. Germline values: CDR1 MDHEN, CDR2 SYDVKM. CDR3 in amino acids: CASRGTGQTYEQYF. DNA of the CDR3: TGTGCCAGCCGGGGGACAGGGCAAACCTACGAGCAGTACTTC. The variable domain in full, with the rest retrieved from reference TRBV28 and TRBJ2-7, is DVKVTQSSRYLVKRTGEKVFLECVQDMDHENMFWYRQDPGLGLRLIYFSYDVKMKEKGDIPEGYSVSREKKERFSLILESASTNQTSMYLCASRGTGQTYEQYFGPGTRLTVT.

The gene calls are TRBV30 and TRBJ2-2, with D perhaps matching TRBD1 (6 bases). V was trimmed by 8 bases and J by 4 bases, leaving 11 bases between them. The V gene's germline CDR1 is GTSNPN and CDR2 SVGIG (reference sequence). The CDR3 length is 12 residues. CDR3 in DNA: TGTGCCGTACAGGGTTCCACCGGGGAGCTGTTTTTT. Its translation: CAVQGSTGELFF.

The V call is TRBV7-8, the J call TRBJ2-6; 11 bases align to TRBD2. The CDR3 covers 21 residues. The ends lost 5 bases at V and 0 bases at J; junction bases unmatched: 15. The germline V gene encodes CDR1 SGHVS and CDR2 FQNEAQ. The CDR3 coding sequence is TGTGCCAGCAGCAACAACCGGTTCCCGGGACTAGCGGTCTCTGGGGCCAACGTCCTGACTTTC. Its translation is CASSNNRFPGLAVSGANVLTF. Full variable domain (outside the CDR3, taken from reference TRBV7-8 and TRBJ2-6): GAGVSQSPRYKVAKRGQDVALRCDPISGHVSLFWYQQALGQGPEFLTYFQNEAQLDKSGLPSDRFFAERPEGSVSTLKIQRTQQEDSAVYLCASSNNRFPGLAVSGANVLTFGAGSRLTVL.

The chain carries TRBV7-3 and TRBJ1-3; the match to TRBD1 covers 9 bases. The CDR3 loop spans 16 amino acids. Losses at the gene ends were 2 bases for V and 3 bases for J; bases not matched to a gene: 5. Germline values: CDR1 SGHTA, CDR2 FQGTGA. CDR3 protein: CASSLAGTGFGNTIYF. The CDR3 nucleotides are TGTGCCAGCAGCTTAGCTGGGACAGGGTTTGGAAACACCATATATTTT.

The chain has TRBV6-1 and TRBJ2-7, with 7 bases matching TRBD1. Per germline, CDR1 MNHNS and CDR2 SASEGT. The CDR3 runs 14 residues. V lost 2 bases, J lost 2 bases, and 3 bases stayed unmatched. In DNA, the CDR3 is TGTGCCAGCAGTGAAATAGGGACAGCCTACGAGCAGTACTTC. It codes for CASSEIGTAYEQYF.

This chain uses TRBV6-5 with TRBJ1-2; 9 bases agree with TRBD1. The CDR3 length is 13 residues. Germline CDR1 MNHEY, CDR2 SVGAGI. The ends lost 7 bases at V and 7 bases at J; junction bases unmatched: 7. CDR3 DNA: TGTGCCAGCAATTCACAGGGGGCCAGTGGCTACACCTTC. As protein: CASNSQGASGYTF.

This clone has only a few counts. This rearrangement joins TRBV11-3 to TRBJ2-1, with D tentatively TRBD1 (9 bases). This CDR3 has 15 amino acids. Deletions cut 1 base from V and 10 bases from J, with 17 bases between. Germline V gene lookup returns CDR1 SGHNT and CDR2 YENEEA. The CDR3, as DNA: TGTGCCAGCAGCTTAGTGGGACAGGGACTAGGGGAGCAGTTCTTC. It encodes CASSLVGQGLGEQFF.